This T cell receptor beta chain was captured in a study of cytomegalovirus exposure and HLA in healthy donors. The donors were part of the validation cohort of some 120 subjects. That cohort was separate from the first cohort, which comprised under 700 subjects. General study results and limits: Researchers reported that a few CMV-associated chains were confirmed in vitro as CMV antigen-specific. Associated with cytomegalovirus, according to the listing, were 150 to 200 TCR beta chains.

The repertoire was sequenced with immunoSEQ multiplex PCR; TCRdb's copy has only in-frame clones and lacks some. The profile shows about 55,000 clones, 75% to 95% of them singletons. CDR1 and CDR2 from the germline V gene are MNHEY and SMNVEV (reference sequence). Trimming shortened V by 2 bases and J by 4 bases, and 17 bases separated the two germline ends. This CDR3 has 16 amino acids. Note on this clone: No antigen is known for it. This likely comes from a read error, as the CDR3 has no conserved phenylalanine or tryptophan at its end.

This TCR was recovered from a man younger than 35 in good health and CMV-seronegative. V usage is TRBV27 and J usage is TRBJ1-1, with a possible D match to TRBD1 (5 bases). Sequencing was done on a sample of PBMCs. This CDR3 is CASSLGPSTGGTEAFL. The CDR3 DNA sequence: TGTGCCAGCAGTTTAGGCCCTTCTACGGGGGGCACTGAAGCTTTCCTT.